This T cell receptor beta chain was captured in a study of regulatory T cells in long-lasting Graves disease. iRepertoire HTBI primers and Arm-PCR of CDR3 regions built TCR beta libraries. TCRdb re-derived calls from the multiplex PCR reads in MiXCR, one entry per CDR3 protein. Of 400,000 to 450,000 distinct CDR3 sequences listed, under 15% are singletons. Time point meaning: newly diagnosed GD, antithyroid drugs for less than 3 months. PBMCs were the source of the RNA used for TCR sequencing. This clonotype was picked up many times. The V segment lost 3 bases and the J segment 7 bases; nucleotides outside the gene matches: 6. This CDR3 has 14 amino acids. Germline CDR1 reads DFQATT; CDR2 reads SNEGSKA (reference sequence). The same data also went into a second study, on T cells in Graves' hyperthyroidism and ophthalmopathy. From that paper: Ophthalmopathy could be told apart from stable hyperthyroidism with a 13 V-J model.

V gene TRBV20-1 combines with J gene TRBJ1-6, with 7 bases fitting TRBD1. This specimen consisted of peripheral blood mononuclear cells (PBMCs), obtained at new diagnosis, from a patient treated with antithyroid drugs. This TCR was sampled from a woman in her 30s with Graves disease. The CDR3 protein is CSASIGTDNSPLHF. The CDR3 coding sequence is TGCAGTGCTAGCATCGGGACAGACAATTCACCCCTCCACTTT.